One T cell receptor beta chain is described in this entry. The time point was: patch test 2, 6 weeks after DPC sensitization. Sample treatment: therapeutic diphenylcyclopropenone sensitization with weekly scalp DPC. Trimming cost V 10 bases and J 3 bases; bases outside gene matches: 4. The germline gives CDR1 ENHRY, CDR2 SYGVKD. The CDR3 contains 13 residues. This entry belongs to a study of human T cells and chemical hapten exposure. TCRdb re-derived calls from the RACE reads in MiXCR, one entry per CDR3 protein. The sample has approximately 100,000 distinct CDR3 sequences, roughly a tenth seen once. The starting material was whole blood, obtained in connection with sensitization to the hapten diphenylcyclopropenone (DPC). This sequence joins TRBV10-3 and TRBJ2-2; 8 bases are shared with TRBD1. This receptor was obtained from a woman aged 40 to 50 with alopecia areata. Some clones in this sample may be carry-over from other donors' samples. The CDR3 DNA follows: TGTGCCAACTCGGACAGGGACACCGGGGAGCTGTTTTTT. Translation: CANSDRDTGELFF.